This record looks at one T cell receptor beta chain sequence and its context. These data belong to a study of blood T cell repertoires in COVID-19. Turning to the study itself: COVID-19 samples collected from the United States, Italy and Spain covered acute and convalescent phases. In each case, the material was cDNA or gDNA derived from T cells, B-cell-depleted T cells, or PBMCs.

Germline values: CDR1 KGHDR, CDR2 SFDVKD. This CDR3 is built from 13 residues. Trimming took 4 bases from V and 4 from J, leaving 6 bases between them. Authors' data handling: Reference gene primer amplification gave nucleated cell count estimates. The table came from immunoSEQ multiplex PCR; TCRdb's copy has only in-frame clones and leaves some out. D and trimming were read from the DNA, whereas the V and J calls and clone size are those reported in that table. The sample gives about 310,000 clones, around 86% of which show up once; around 1.4% is in the top ten. Sequencing was done on a sample of peripheral blood. The rearrangement uses TRBV24-1 and TRBJ2-2, with D maybe TRBD1 (5 bases). The sequence was obtained from a man between 65 and 85 years old with acute or convalescent COVID-19. CDR3 nucleotide sequence: TGTGCCACCAGTGACAGGGCCACCGGGGAGCTGTTTTTT. Residues: CATSDRATGELFF.